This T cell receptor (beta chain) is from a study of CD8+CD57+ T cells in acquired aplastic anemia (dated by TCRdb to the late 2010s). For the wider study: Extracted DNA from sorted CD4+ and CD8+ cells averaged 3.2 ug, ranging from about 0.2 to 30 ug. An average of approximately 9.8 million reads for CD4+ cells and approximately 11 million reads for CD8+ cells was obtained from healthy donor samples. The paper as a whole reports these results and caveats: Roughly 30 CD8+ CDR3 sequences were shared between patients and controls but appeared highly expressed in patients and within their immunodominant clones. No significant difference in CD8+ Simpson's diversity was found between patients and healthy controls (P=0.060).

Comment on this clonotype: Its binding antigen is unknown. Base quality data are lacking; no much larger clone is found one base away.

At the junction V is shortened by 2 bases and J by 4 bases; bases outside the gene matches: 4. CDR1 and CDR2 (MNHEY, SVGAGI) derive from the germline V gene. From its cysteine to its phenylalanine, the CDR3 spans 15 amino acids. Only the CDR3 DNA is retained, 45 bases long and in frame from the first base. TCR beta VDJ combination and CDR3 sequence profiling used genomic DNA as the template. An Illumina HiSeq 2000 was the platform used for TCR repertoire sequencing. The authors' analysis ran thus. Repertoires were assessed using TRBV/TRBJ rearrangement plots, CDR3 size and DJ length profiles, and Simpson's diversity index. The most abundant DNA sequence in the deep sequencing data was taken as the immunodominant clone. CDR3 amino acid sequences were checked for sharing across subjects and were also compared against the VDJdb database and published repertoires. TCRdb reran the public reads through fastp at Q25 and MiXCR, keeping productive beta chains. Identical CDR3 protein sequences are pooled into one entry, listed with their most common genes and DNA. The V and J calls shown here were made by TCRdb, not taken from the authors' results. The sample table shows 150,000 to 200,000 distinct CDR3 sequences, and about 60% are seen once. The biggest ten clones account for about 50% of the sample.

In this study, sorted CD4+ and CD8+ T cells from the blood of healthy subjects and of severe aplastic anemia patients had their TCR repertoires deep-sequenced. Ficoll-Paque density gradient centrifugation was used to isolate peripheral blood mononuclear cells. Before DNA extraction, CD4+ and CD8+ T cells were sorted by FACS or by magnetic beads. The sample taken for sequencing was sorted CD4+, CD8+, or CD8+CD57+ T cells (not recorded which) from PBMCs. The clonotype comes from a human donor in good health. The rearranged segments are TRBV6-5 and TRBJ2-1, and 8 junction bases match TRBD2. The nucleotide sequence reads TGTGCCAGCAGTTACCGGGGGGGGACTTACAATGAGCAGTTCTTC. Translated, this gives CASSYRGGTYNEQFF.